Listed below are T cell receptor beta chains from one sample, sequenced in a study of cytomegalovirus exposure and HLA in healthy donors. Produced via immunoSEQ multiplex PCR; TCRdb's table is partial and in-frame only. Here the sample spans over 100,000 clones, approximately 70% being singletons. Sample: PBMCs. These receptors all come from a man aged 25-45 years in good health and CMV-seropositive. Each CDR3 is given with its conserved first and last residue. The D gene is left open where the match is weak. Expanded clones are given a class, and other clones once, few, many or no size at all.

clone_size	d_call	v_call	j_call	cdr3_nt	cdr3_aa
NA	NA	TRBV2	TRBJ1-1	TGTGCCAGCAAGGAGGGGGGGATTGAAGCTTTCTTT	CASKEGGIEAFF
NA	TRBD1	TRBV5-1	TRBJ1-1	TGCGCCAGCAGCTGGGGGGACAGGGAACTCCCTGAAGCTTTCTTT	CASSWGDRELPEAFF
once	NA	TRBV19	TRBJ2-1	TGTGCCACCATACCGGGACACAGCTCCTACAATGAGCAGTTCTTC	CATIPGHSSYNEQFF
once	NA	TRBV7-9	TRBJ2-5	TGTGCCAGCAGCTTATTATCGGGAACTAAAGAGACCCAGTACTTC	CASSLLSGTKETQYF
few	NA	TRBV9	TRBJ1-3	TGTGCCAGCAGCCCCCGCGCGGGAAACACCATATATTTT	CASSPRAGNTIYF
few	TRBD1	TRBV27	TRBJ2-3	TGTGCCAGCAGTTCCTACCTTCCGGTGACAGGGGGCACAGATACGCAGTATTTT	CASSSYLPVTGGTDTQYF
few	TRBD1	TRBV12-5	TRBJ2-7	TGTGCTAGTGGTTTGACAGGGGGCGGAACCTACGAGCAGTACTTC	CASGLTGGGTYEQYF
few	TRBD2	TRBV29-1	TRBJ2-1	TGCAGCGTTGAGGCTAGCGGGAGACCGTTCTTC	CSVEASGRPFF
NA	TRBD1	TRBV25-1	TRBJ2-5	TGTGCCAGCAGTGAACCCCGGACAGGGGCAAAGACCCAGTACTTC	CASSEPRTGAKTQYF
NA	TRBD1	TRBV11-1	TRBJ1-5	TGTGCCAGTTCACAGGGGAGAGGTCAGCCCCAGCATTTT	CASSQGRGQPQHF
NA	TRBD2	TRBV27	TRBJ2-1	TGTGCCAGCAGTTTCAGCGGGGGGCCCTACAATGAGCAGTTCTTC	CASSFSGGPYNEQFF
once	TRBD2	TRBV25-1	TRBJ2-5	TGTGCCAGCAGTGAATACCTAGCGGACGAGACCCAGTACTTC	CASSEYLADETQYF
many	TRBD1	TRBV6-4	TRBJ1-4	TGTGCCAGCAGCGAGACAGGGGAGGCCAATGAAAAACTGTTTTTT	CASSETGEANEKLFF
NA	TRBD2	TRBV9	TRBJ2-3	TGTGCCAGCAGCGTAGGGGCGGGGGGCACAGATACGCAGTATTTT	CASSVGAGGTDTQYF
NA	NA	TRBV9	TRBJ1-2	TGTGCCAGCAGCCCCAGACAGAGCCGATATGGCTACACCTTC	CASSPRQSRYGYTF
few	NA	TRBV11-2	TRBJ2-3	TGTGCCAGCAGCTTAAACATCCGCACAGATACGCAGTATTTT	CASSLNIRTDTQYF
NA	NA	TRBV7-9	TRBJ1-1	TGTGCCAGCAGCTTAAATACGGGAAACACTGAAGCTTTCTTT	CASSLNTGNTEAFF
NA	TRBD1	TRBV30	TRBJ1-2	TGTGCCTGGCGGGACAGCCCCTATGGCTACACCTTC	CAWRDSPYGYTF
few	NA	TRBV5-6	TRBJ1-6	TGTGCCAGCAGCTTGGACAGGGAGAAAGGACTCCTTAATTCACCCCTCCACTTT	CASSLDREKGLLNSPLHF
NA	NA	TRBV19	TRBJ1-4	TGTGCCAGTAGTATGCGAACAGCCCATAATGAAAAACTGTTTTTT	CASSMRTAHNEKLFF
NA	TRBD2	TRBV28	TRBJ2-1	TGTGCCAGCAGTTTATGGGGGGGGAGCTCCTACAATGAGCAGTTCTTC	CASSLWGGSSYNEQFF
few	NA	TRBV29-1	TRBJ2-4	TGCAGCGTTGGCATTTCGGGGAGGTTAAAGAAAAACATTCAGTACTTC	CSVGISGRLKKNIQYF